Below are 24 T cell receptor beta chains sequenced from a single sample in a study of control samples from healthy donors and cancer patients. Measured with immunoSEQ multiplex PCR; TCRdb has only the in-frame clones, and not every one. The repertoire holds roughly 130,000 clones, with about 91% as singletons. The sample consisted of blood. The receptors originated from a man between 18 and 29 years old in good health.

V gene TRBV3-1 (or the pseudogene TRBV3-2) combines with J gene TRBJ2-7; TRBD2 matches at 9 bases. Per germline, CDR1 LGHDT and CDR2 YNNKEL (reference sequence). The CDR3 length is 15 residues. The V and J ends lost 4 bases and 4 bases, in that order; junction bases with no gene match: 8. In nucleotides, the CDR3 is TGTGCCAGCAGCCTTTCTAGCGGGATACCTTACGAGCAGTACTTC. This sequence encodes CASSLSSGIPYEQYF.

J is TRBJ1-2 and V is TRBV5-1; D is undetermined. Germline CDR1 reads SGHRS; CDR2 reads YFSETQ. The CDR3 has 14 amino acids. Trimming took 0 bases from V and 4 from J, leaving 10 bases between them. CDR3 region: CASSLDGSGYGYTF. CDR3 sequence (DNA): TGCGCCAGCAGCTTGGACGGGAGCGGCTATGGCTACACCTTC.

This chain connects TRBV12-2 to TRBJ1-1. TRBV12-2 is a documented pseudogene. This CDR3 has 13 residues. The CDR3 is CASRFDLNTEAFF. In DNA, the CDR3 is TGTGCAAGTCGCTTTGACCTGAACACTGAAGCTTTCTTT.

V usage is TRBV30 and J usage is TRBJ1-2, with unresolved D. Germline CDR1 GTSNPN, CDR2 SVGIG (reference sequence). This CDR3 spans 14 amino acids. V lost 0 bases, J lost 4 bases, and 12 bases lay in between. The CDR3 region is CAWSVLGKRYGYTF. CDR3 in DNA: TGTGCCTGGAGTGTGTTGGGGAAACGCTATGGCTACACCTTC.

In regard to this clone: The same CDR3 can be traced to other DNA sequences in this sample. The rearrangement links TRBV19 to TRBJ1-5; D gene unclear. Trimming took 2 bases from V and 7 from J, leaving 6 bases between them. CDR1 LNHDA and CDR2 SQIVND come from the germline V gene (reference sequence). This CDR3 has 12 amino acids. The CDR3, as DNA: TGTGCCAGTAGTATATTGGGACAGCCCCAGCATTTT. This translates into CASSILGQPQHF.

V usage is TRBV27 and J usage is TRBJ2-7, with 11 bases identical to TRBD1. Per germline, CDR1 MNHEY and CDR2 SMNVEV (reference sequence). This CDR3 comprises 14 residues. Trimming took 5 bases from V and 2 from J; bases not matched to a gene: 2. The CDR3 loop is CASSPGQGAYEQYF. The CDR3 region has the DNA TGTGCCAGCAGTCCGGGACAGGGGGCCTACGAGCAGTACTTC.

The CDR3, as DNA: TGCGCCAGCAGCTCCCTTCCCTACGAGCAGTACTTC. It codes for CASSSLPYEQYF. The chain couples TRBV5-1 to TRBJ2-7; no clear D. The ends were cut back, 3 bases at V and 2 bases at J, with 6 bases in the middle. The CDR3 length is 12 residues. Germline loops: CDR1 SGHRS, CDR2 YFSETQ.

CDR3: CASSRSEQGSSGNTIYF. The CDR3 bases are TGCGCCAGCAGCAGATCCGAACAGGGTTCCTCTGGAAACACCATATATTTT. This chain joins TRBV5-1 and TRBJ1-3, with D maybe TRBD1 (6 bases). Per the germline V gene, CDR1 is SGHRS and CDR2 is YFSETQ. The CDR3 contains 17 residues. Between the trimmed V and J ends, which lost 4 bases and 0 bases, there was a span of 17 bases.

The CDR3 DNA sequence: TGTGCCAGCAGCTTTCCCGCGGCGGGGGAGAACACCGGGGAGCTGTTTTTT. Translation: CASSFPAAGENTGELFF. The chain uses TRBV7-9 and TRBJ2-2; TRBD2 matches 7 bases. V trimming: 3 bases; J trimming: 1 base; junction bases outside the gene matches: 8. The CDR3 is made up of 17 amino acids. Germline V gives CDR1 SEHNR, CDR2 FQNEAQ (reference sequence).

The chain links TRBV7-9 to TRBJ2-2; D is unresolved. Germline values: CDR1 SEHNR, CDR2 FQNEAQ (reference sequence). The CDR3 runs 16 residues. V lost 1 base and J 1 base, leaving 10 bases between the germline ends. Written as DNA, the CDR3 is TGTGCCAGCAGCTTAGAACCCCCAGGGAACACCGGGGAGCTGTTTTTT. It yields the protein CASSLEPPGNTGELFF.

This chain links TRBV6-1 with TRBJ1-2; D gene unclear. Germline-derived CDR1 and CDR2 are MNHNS and SASEGT. V dropped 1 base and J dropped 1 base, with 10 bases sitting between them. The CDR3 is made up of 15 amino acids. The CDR3 DNA reads TGTGCCAGCAGTGAAGTGAGGACGAATAACTATGGCTACACCTTC. It specifies CASSEVRTNNYGYTF.

The chain has TRBV6-4 and TRBJ1-2; D gene unclear. Germline V gives CDR1 MRHNA, CDR2 SNTAGT. The CDR3 runs to 11 residues. V was clipped by 3 bases and J by 4 bases, with 3 bases between them. The CDR3 region has the DNA TGTGCCAGCAGTGAGGGCTATGGCTACACCTTC. Residues: CASSEGYGYTF.

The chain carries TRBV5-6 and TRBJ2-3; D remains ambiguous. CDR1 is SGHDT, CDR2 YYEEEE, per germline. The CDR3 consists of 12 residues. Deletions cut 2 bases from V and 2 bases from J, with 3 bases between. CDR3 nucleotide sequence: TGTGCCAGCAGCTTTCTCACAGATACGCAGTATTTT. Its translation: CASSFLTDTQYF.

The chain employs TRBV7-9 and TRBJ1-1; D gene unclear. The germline V gene encodes CDR1 SEHNR and CDR2 FQNEAQ (reference sequence). Trimming left V 5 bases short and J 5 bases short, with 12 bases between. The CDR3 length is 13 residues. In DNA, the CDR3 is TGTGCCAGCAGCCCGCAAGGGCAAACTGAAGCTTTCTTT. It encodes CASSPQGQTEAFF.

This chain connects TRBV29-1 to TRBJ1-4; perhaps TRBD1 as D (6 bases). Germline V lookup: CDR1 SQVTM, CDR2 ANQGSEA. V was pared by 4 bases and J by 0 bases, with 12 bases between. There are 15 residues in the CDR3. The CDR3 DNA is TGCAGCGTTGGGGACACCCGAGCAACTAATGAAAAACTGTTTTTT. Translated, it gives CSVGDTRATNEKLFF.

The J gene is TRBJ1-2, the V gene TRBV4-1; no clear D. Between the trimmed V and J ends, which lost 2 bases and 7 bases, there was a span of 8 bases. Germline CDR1 is MGHRA and CDR2 is YSYEKL. The CDR3 sequence is 12 residues long. CDR3 residues: CASSQPAGGYTF. In DNA, the CDR3 is TGCGCCAGCAGCCAACCGGCGGGTGGCTACACCTTC.

V usage is TRBV12-3 or TRBV12-4 and J usage is TRBJ1-5, with D tentatively TRBD1 (5 bases). Between the trimmed V and J ends, which lost 6 bases and 4 bases, there was a span of 7 bases. The CDR3 is made up of 12 amino acids. The CDR3 sequence: CASSWGNQPQHF. CDR3 in DNA: TGTGCCAGCAGCTGGGGGAATCAGCCCCAGCATTTT.

The J gene is TRBJ1-5, the V gene TRBV4-1, with 7 positions matching TRBD1. Germline values: CDR1 MGHRA, CDR2 YSYEKL. V was clipped by 0 bases and J by 0 bases; unmatched bases: 11. This CDR3 comprises 19 residues. CDR3 nucleotides: TGCGCCAGCAGCCAAGATTGGATAAACAGGGGTCCTAGCAATCAGCCCCAGCATTTT. It encodes CASSQDWINRGPSNQPQHF.

The CDR3 loop reads CASSSLGTSTYEQYF. As DNA, the CDR3 is TGTGCCAGCAGTTCCCTCGGGACGTCGACCTACGAGCAGTACTTC. The chain joins TRBV6-5 to TRBJ2-7; D could derive from TRBD1 or TRBD2 (5 bases each). Trimming cost V 4 bases and J 2 bases, with 15 bases left between them. Germline CDR1 and CDR2: MNHEY and SVGAGI. This CDR3 is 15 amino acids long.

The chain carries TRBV5-1 and TRBJ2-3, with 13 bases aligning to TRBD2. V shed 7 bases and J 6 bases; nucleotides not matched to a gene: 5. Looked up from germline, CDR1 is SGHRS and CDR2 is YFSETQ. The CDR3 extends over 14 amino acids. The CDR3: CASFTSGGADTQYF. For the CDR3, the DNA is TGCGCCAGCTTTACTAGCGGGGGGGCTGATACGCAGTATTTT.

The chain is built from TRBV6-5 and TRBJ1-2; TRBD1 matches at 11 bases. Per the germline V gene, CDR1 is MNHEY and CDR2 is SVGAGI. The CDR3 consists of 15 residues. J gave up 7 bases and V 5 bases, and 9 bases lay outside the gene matches. The CDR3 here is CASSRDRGSVGGYTF. CDR3 DNA: TGTGCCAGCAGTCGGGACAGGGGGTCGGTTGGTGGCTACACCTTC.

V is TRBV7-6 and J is TRBJ2-5, with 8 bases aligning to TRBD1. Germline CDR1 is SGHVS and CDR2 is FNYEAQ. There are 14 residues in the CDR3. Trimming at V came to 5 bases and at J to 5 bases, leaving 7 bases not matched to a gene. The CDR3, as DNA: TGTGCCAGCAGCCCACCAGGGGGCCTCGAGACCCAGTACTTC. This sequence encodes CASSPPGGLETQYF.

In its sample, this clone was seen once. The V gene is TRBV2, the J gene TRBJ2-1, with TRBD1 matching 10 bases. CDR1 is SNHLY and CDR2 is FYNNEI in the germline V gene. The CDR3 contains 14 residues. J lost 7 bases, V lost 9 bases, and 9 bases had no gene match. In DNA, the CDR3 is TGTGCCAGAAAAAGGACAGGGGGGAGGAATGAGCAGTTCTTC. This gives the protein CARKRTGGRNEQFF.

V and J are TRBV29-1 and TRBJ2-7, with 7 bases that match TRBD1. The V segment lost 7 bases and the J segment 5 bases; nucleotides outside the gene matches: 8. The length of the CDR3 is 12 residues. Germline V CDR1 and CDR2: SQVTM, ANQGSEA. CDR3 sequence reads: CSAGTVKDEQYF. CDR3 bases: TGCAGCGCCGGGACAGTAAAAGACGAGCAGTACTTC.